This T cell receptor beta chain originates from a study of beta chain features in type 1 diabetes. Whole-study results and caveats: Patients showed naive, central memory and Treg TCRB repertoires that appeared more similar than those of healthy donors.

This clone occurred a few times. Its specificity is not known. Purity (above 98%) was reached by all sorted populations. CDR1 and CDR2 from the germline V gene are SNHLY and FYNNEI. The CDR3 sequence is 13 residues long. V trimming: 5 bases; J trimming: 7 bases; junction bases outside the gene matches: 4. The sequenced template was cDNA made from the entire isolated RNA. The average output of naive, central memory and regulatory T cell samples was approximately 3.8 million reads. Sequencing was performed with immunoSEQ multiplex PCR; in TCRdb, only in-frame clones are kept and a portion is missing. This table has 620,000 or so clones, around 16% appearing once.

The chain couples TRBV2 to TRBJ2-4; 8 bases fit TRBD2. Material: naive CD4+ T cells from blood. The receptor's source is a man aged 18 to 30 in good health. This chain's CDR3 is CASSSSGSNIQYF. CDR3 DNA: TGTGCCAGCAGTTCCAGCGGGAGTAACATTCAGTACTTC. Together with reference TRBV2 and TRBJ2-4, the CDR3 gives the full variable domain: EPEVTQTPSHQVTQMGQEVILRCVPISNHLYFYWYRQILGQKVEFLVSFYNNEISEKSEIFDDQFSVERPDGSNFTLKIRSTKLEDSAMYFCASSSSGSNIQYFGAGTRLSVL.